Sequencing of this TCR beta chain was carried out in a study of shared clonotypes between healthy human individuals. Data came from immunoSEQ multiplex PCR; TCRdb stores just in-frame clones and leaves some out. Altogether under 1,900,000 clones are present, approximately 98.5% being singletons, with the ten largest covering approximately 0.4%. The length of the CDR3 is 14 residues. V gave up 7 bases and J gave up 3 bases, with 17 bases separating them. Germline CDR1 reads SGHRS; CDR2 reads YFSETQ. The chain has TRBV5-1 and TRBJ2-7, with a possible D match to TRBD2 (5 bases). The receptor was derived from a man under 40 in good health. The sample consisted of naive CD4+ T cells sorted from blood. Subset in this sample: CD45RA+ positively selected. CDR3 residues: CASGLGTTGYEQYF. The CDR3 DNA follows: TGCGCCAGCGGACTGGGCACCACGGGCTACGAGCAGTACTTC. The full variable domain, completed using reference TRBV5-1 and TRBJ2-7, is KAGVTQTPRYLIKTRGQQVTLSCSPISGHRSVSWYQQTPGQGLQFLFEYFSETQRNKGNFPGRFSGRQFSNSRSEMNVSTLELGDSALYLCASGLGTTGYEQYFGPGTRLTVT.